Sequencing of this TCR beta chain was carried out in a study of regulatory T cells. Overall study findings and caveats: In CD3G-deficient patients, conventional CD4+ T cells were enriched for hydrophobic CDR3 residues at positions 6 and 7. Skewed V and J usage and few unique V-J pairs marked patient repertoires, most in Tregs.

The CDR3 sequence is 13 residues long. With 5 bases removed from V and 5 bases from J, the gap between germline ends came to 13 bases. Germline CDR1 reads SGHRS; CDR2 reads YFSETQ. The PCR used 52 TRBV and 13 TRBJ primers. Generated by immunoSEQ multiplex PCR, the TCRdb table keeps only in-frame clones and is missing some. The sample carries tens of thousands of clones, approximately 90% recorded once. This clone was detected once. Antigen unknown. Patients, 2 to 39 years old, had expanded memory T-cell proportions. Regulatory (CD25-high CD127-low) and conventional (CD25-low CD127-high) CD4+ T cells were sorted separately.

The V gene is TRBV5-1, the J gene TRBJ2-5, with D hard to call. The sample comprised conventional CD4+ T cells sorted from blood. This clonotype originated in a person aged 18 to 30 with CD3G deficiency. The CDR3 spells CASSEVPRETQYF. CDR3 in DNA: TGCGCCAGCAGTGAGGTCCCACGGGAGACCCAGTACTTC.